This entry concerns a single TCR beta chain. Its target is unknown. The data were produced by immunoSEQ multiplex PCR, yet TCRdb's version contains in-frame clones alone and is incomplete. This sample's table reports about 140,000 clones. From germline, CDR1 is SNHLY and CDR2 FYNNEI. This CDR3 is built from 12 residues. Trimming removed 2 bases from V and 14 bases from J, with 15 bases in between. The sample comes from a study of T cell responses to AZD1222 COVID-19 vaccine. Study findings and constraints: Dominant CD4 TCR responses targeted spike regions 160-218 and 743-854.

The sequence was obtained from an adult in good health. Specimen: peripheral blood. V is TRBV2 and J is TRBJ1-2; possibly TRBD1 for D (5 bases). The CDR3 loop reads CASSEQGTINTF. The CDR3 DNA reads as TGTGCCAGCAGTGAACAGGGCACCATCAATACCTTC.